This T cell receptor beta chain originates from a study of cytomegalovirus exposure and HLA in healthy donors. PCR amplification relied on 60 Vbeta primers (plus 13 Jbeta primers). The data were produced by immunoSEQ multiplex PCR, yet TCRdb's version contains in-frame clones alone and is incomplete. The data show approximately 110,000 clones, over 70% seen once. The table lists this clone with a count of one. Germline V gives CDR1 SGHTA, CDR2 FQGNSA. The CDR3 covers 15 residues. V gave up 5 bases and J gave up 7 bases, with 17 bases separating them. The source of this sequence is a man younger than 40 in good health and CMV-seronegative. The rearrangement joins TRBV7-2 to TRBJ1-4; tentatively, D is TRBD1 (5 bases). The sequenced sample was PBMCs. CDR3 nucleotides: TGTGCCAGCAGCCCCGGGGGGGGAGGCGGTGAAAAACTGTTTTTT. Its protein product is CASSPGGGGGEKLFF.